This T cell receptor beta chain was recovered during a study of blood T cell repertoires in COVID-19. Study-wide context: COVID-19 samples, acute and convalescent, were from the United States, Italy and Spain. PBMCs, B-cell-depleted T cells, or T cells provided the cDNA or gDNA that made up the material.

Seattle cases were enrolled at active infection and followed longitudinally. Source study methods: Counts of nucleated cells, estimated from reference gene primer amplification, were obtained. TCRdb's copy holds only in-frame clones and misses some; the assay was immunoSEQ multiplex PCR. V, J and clone size are taken as reported in that table, and D and trimming were inferred from the DNA itself. The repertoire consists of under 50,000 clones, with 93% occurring once and the leading ten covering roughly 0.99%. The germline CDR1 and CDR2 sequences are LNHDA and SQIVND (reference sequence). The CDR3 spans 14 residues. V lost 4 bases and J lost 7; bases outside the gene matches: 5.

The V gene is TRBV19, the J gene TRBJ1-5; TRBD1 matches at 9 bases. The receptor was derived from a man aged 60 to 69 with COVID-19, enrolled during active disease. The sample taken for sequencing was peripheral blood. In DNA, the CDR3 is TGTGCCAGTAGTAGGACAGGGGTACAGCAGCCCCAGCATTTT. Amino acid sequence: CASSRTGVQQPQHF.